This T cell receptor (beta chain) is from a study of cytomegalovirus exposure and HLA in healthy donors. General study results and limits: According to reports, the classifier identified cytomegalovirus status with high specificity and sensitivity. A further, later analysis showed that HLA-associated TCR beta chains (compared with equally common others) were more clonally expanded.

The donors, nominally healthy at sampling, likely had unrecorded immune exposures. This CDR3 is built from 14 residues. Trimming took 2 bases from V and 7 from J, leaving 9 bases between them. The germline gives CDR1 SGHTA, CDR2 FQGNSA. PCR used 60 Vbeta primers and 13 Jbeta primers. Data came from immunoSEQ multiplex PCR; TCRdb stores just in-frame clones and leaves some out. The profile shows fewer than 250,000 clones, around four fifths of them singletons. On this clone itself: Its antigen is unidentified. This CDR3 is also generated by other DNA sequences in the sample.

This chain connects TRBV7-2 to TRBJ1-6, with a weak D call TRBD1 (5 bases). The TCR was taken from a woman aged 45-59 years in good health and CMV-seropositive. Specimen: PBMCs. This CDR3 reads CASSLHQGNSPLHF. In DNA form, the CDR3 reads TGTGCCAGCAGCTTACATCAGGGAAATTCACCCCTCCACTTT.